The 28 T cell receptor beta chains reported below all come from one sample, sequenced in a study of CD8 T cells in ankylosing spondylitis. TCRdb itself ran the 5' RACE reads through MiXCR, one entry per CDR3 protein. The sample shows 120,000 to 150,000 distinct CDR3 sequences, approximately 8.4% of them seen only once. Sequenced input: synovial fluid, either unsorted or a sorted T cell fraction (not recorded which). The receptors here all came from a male donor with ankylosing spondylitis.

This clonotype was detected a few times. This sequence joins TRBV30 and TRBJ2-5, with a weak D call TRBD2 (5 bases). Trimming took 5 bases from V and 2 from J, leaving 18 bases between them. The CDR3 length is 15 residues. The germline CDR1 and CDR2 sequences are GTSNPN and SVGIG (reference sequence). CDR3 bases: TGTGCCTGGGCACCTTTGGGTAGCGAGCAAGAGACCCAGTACTTC. This encodes CAWAPLGSEQETQYF.

This clonotype has more than one count but fewer than ten. The chain uses TRBV3-1 and TRBJ2-7; maybe TRBD2 (5 bases). CDR3 length: 16 residues. Germline assignment: CDR1 LGHDT and CDR2 YNNKEL (reference sequence). V was pared by 0 bases and J by 1 base, with 13 bases between. CDR3 in DNA: TGTGCCAGCAGCCAAGATCCGCGGGCCCCGTCCTACGAGCAGTACTTC. Encoded protein: CASSQDPRAPSYEQYF.

In this sample, this clonotype turned up many times. The chain combines TRBV4-2 with TRBJ1-4; no definite D call. CDR1 is LGHNA, CDR2 YNFKEQ, per germline. The CDR3 contains 16 residues. V lost 3 bases and J lost 8, with 19 bases in between. This CDR3 is CASSQIIRQSEEKLFF. The CDR3 nucleotides are TGTGCCAGCAGCCAGATAATCCGGCAGAGTGAGGAAAAACTGTTTTTT.

This clonotype was seen many times. The chain employs TRBV4-3 and TRBJ2-1; D is perhaps TRBD2 (5 bases). Germline assignment: CDR1 LGHNA and CDR2 YSLEER. This CDR3 comprises 19 residues. V was pared by 4 bases and J by 0 bases, with 22 bases between. The CDR3 region is CASSPHPESGPSSYNEQFF. The CDR3 DNA reads TGCGCCAGCAGCCCCCATCCGGAGAGCGGACCCAGCTCCTACAATGAGCAGTTCTTC.

This clonotype was recorded many times. The chain is built from TRBV7-3 and TRBJ1-5, with a weak D call TRBD1 (5 bases). Germline V lookup: CDR1 SGHTA, CDR2 FQGTGA. V was clipped by 2 bases and J by 5 bases, with 10 bases between them. The CDR3 is 14 amino acids. This chain's CDR3 is CASSLRGGDQPQHF. CDR3 in DNA: TGTGCCAGCAGCTTACGGGGAGGGGATCAGCCCCAGCATTTT. Combining the CDR3 with reference TRBV7-3 and TRBJ1-5 gives the whole variable domain GAGVSQTPSNKVTEKGKYVELRCDPISGHTALYWYRQSLGQGPEFLIYFQGTGAADDSGLPNDRFFAVRPEGSVSTLKIQRTERGDSAVYLCASSLRGGDQPQHFGDGTRLSIL.

The chain employs TRBV5-1 and TRBJ2-5, with D tentatively TRBD1 or TRBD2 (5 bases each). Germline-derived CDR1 and CDR2 are SGHRS and YFSETQ. Trimming removed 5 bases at V and 5 bases at J, with 19 bases between. This CDR3 comprises 15 residues. The CDR3 DNA sequence: TGCGCCAGCAGTCTCCTGCCGGGGCTGGTCGAGACCCAGTACTTC. Its protein product is CASSLLPGLVETQYF.

The rearrangement links TRBV9 to TRBJ2-1; 10 bases align to TRBD2. Germline V gene sequence: CDR1 SGDLS, CDR2 YYNGEE. This CDR3 has 17 residues. V trimming: 4 bases; J trimming: 6 bases; junction bases outside the gene matches: 13. The CDR3 reads CASSPGRTSGTLNEQFF. As DNA, the CDR3 is TGTGCCAGCAGCCCGGGAAGGACTAGCGGTACCCTCAATGAGCAGTTCTTC.

This clonotype was counted at least ten times. This chain uses TRBV20-1 with TRBJ2-1, with a tentative D call TRBD2 (6 bases). Per the germline V gene, CDR1 is DFQATT and CDR2 is SNEGSKA (reference sequence). The V and J ends lost 4 bases and 2 bases respectively, with 12 bases between them. This CDR3 comprises 14 residues. CDR3 nucleotides: TGCAGTGCTACTGGGGGGTATCCCTACAATGAGCAGTTCTTC. This encodes CSATGGYPYNEQFF.

This clonotype was seen many times. The V call is TRBV30, the J call TRBJ1-1; D perhaps matches TRBD1 (5 bases). Between the trimmed V and J ends, which lost 4 bases and 4 bases, there was a span of 19 bases. CDR1 GTSNPN and CDR2 SVGIG come from the germline V gene (reference sequence). This CDR3 has 15 residues. CDR3 bases: TGTGCCTGGACCGTCGCCCCCGGGGGTTTCACTGAAGCTTTCTTT. It specifies CAWTVAPGGFTEAFF.

In this sample, this clonotype turned up many times. The V gene is TRBV7-2, the J gene TRBJ2-3; D unclear. The CDR3 has 12 amino acids. The germline V gene encodes CDR1 SGHTA and CDR2 FQGNSA. V lost 4 bases and J lost 6, with 8 bases in between. CDR3 nucleotide sequence: TGTGCCAGCAGCTCGTGGAGCGATACGCAGTATTTT. Translated: CASSSWSDTQYF.

This clonotype was observed at least ten times. The chain joins TRBV12-3 or TRBV12-4 to TRBJ1-6; D perhaps matches TRBD1 (5 bases). V lost 6 bases and J 7 bases, leaving 19 bases between the germline ends. CDR3 length equals 16 residues. In nucleotides, the CDR3 is TGTGCCAGCAGCAACGGGGTTGGGACCCCCAATTCACCCCTCCACTTT. It specifies CASSNGVGTPNSPLHF.

This clonotype has ten or more counts. The chain links TRBV3-1 to TRBJ2-1, with 7 bases identical to TRBD2. The CDR3 is 17 amino acids. The germline gives CDR1 LGHDT, CDR2 YNNKEL (reference sequence). J gave up 2 bases and V 4 bases, and 11 bases lay outside the gene matches. CDR3 protein: CASSPYGWGGAYNEQFF. The CDR3 DNA sequence: TGTGCCAGCAGCCCCTATGGGTGGGGGGGGGCCTACAATGAGCAGTTCTTC.

This clonotype showed up many times. V is TRBV4-1 and J is TRBJ2-5; 11 nucleotides align to TRBD2. The CDR3 sequence is 16 residues long. Germline values: CDR1 MGHRA, CDR2 YSYEKL. V dropped 5 bases and J dropped 1; count of bases not matched to a gene: 6. For the CDR3, the DNA is TGCGCCAGCAGCATCGGACTAGCGGGCTTCCAAGAGACCCAGTACTTC. This gives the protein CASSIGLAGFQETQYF.

This clonotype occurred a few times. V and J are TRBV20-1 and TRBJ1-4; TRBD1 agrees at 8 bases. V trimming: 3 bases; J trimming: 0 bases; junction bases outside the gene matches: 12. The CDR3 consists of 18 residues. CDR1 DFQATT and CDR2 SNEGSKA come from the germline V gene (reference sequence). CDR3 coding DNA: TGCAGTGCTAGTACGGGGAGACAGGGGACTGCAACTAATGAAAAACTGTTTTTT. Translating it yields CSASTGRQGTATNEKLFF.

This clonotype showed up many times. The chain couples TRBV3-1 to TRBJ2-1, with D hard to call. The V gene's germline CDR1 is LGHDT and CDR2 YNNKEL (reference sequence). The CDR3 spans 15 residues. Trimming pared 1 base from V and 4 bases from J, leaving 11 bases between. The CDR3 region has the DNA TGTGCCAGCAGCCAAGTGGGTGCCCAATACAATGAGCAGTTCTTC. This gives the protein CASSQVGAQYNEQFF.

This rearrangement joins TRBV20-1 to TRBJ2-3; D uncertain. Trimming removed 0 bases from V and 3 bases from J, with 22 bases in between. Germline values: CDR1 DFQATT, CDR2 SNEGSKA (reference sequence). The length of the CDR3 is 18 residues. The DNA of the CDR3 is TGCAGTGCTAGAGATCCGGGTGGCAGTCATCCTACGACAGATACGCAGTATTTT. It is translated as CSARDPGGSHPTTDTQYF.

The table lists this clonotype with a few counts. V gene TRBV4-2 combines with J gene TRBJ2-3; D remains ambiguous. Germline lookup yields CDR1 LGHNA and CDR2 YNFKEQ. V lost 4 bases and J 1 base, leaving 12 bases between the germline ends. There are 15 residues in the CDR3. As DNA, the CDR3 is TGTGCCAGCAGCCGATCGCTTTCTGGCACAGATACGCAGTATTTT. Protein product: CASSRSLSGTDTQYF.

The chain links TRBV6-5 to TRBJ1-5; D not resolved. V was cut by 2 bases and J by 7 bases, with 12 bases left in between. CDR1 is MNHEY and CDR2 is SVGAGI in the germline V gene. The CDR3 loop spans 14 amino acids. In DNA, the CDR3 is TGTGCCAGCAGTTACCAGCGGGCTGGGCAGCCCCAGCATTTT. It codes for CASSYQRAGQPQHF.

The chain couples TRBV4-3 to TRBJ1-6, with 7 bases identical to TRBD1. This CDR3 has 15 residues. The V and J ends lost 4 bases and 9 bases, in that order; junction bases with no gene match: 9. Germline CDR1 LGHNA, CDR2 YSLEER. CDR3 region: CASSLKGAQGSPLHF. The CDR3 DNA follows: TGCGCCAGCAGCCTAAAGGGGGCCCAGGGTTCACCCCTCCACTTT.

The CDR3 sequence is CSVDGTGTTGELFF. For the CDR3, the DNA is TGCAGCGTTGACGGGACAGGGACCACCGGGGAGCTGTTTTTT. The chain links TRBV29-1 to TRBJ2-2; TRBD1 agrees at 9 bases. The ends lost 3 bases at V and 4 bases at J; junction bases unmatched: 3. There are 14 residues in the CDR3. The germline V gene has CDR1 SQVTM and CDR2 ANQGSEA.

This clonotype has at least ten counts. In DNA, the CDR3 is TGTGCCAGCAGCTTAGGTGCAGGTAGTGACATTCAGTACTTC. It is translated as CASSLGAGSDIQYF. The V gene is TRBV7-2, the J gene TRBJ2-4; D is uncertain. The CDR3 runs to 14 residues. Per the germline V gene, CDR1 is SGHTA and CDR2 is FQGNSA. V lost 1 base to trimming and J lost 8 bases, with 12 bases between them.

This clonotype counts as medium-sized. The chain has TRBV7-2 and TRBJ2-1; no clear D gene. The germline V gene encodes CDR1 SGHTA and CDR2 FQGNSA. Trimming removed 3 bases at V and 6 bases at J, with 9 bases between. The CDR3 has 13 amino acids. DNA for the CDR3: TGTGCCAGCAGCTTTGGTAGGTCCAATGAGCAGTTCTTC. Protein product: CASSFGRSNEQFF.

Ten or more counts support this clonotype. This chain uses TRBV4-2 with TRBJ2-3; tentative D call: TRBD2 (7 bases). Trimming cost V 5 bases and J 2 bases, with 17 bases left between them. Germline assignment: CDR1 LGHNA and CDR2 YNFKEQ. The CDR3 runs to 16 residues. CDR3 nucleotide sequence: TGTGCCAGCAGCGTGGGTCGGGGGGCCAACACAGATACGCAGTATTTT. Residues: CASSVGRGANTDTQYF.

The rearrangement links TRBV6-2 or TRBV6-3 to TRBJ2-4; tentatively, D is TRBD2 (6 bases). Germline CDR1 reads MNHEY; CDR2 reads SVGEGT. V was trimmed by 6 bases and J by 3 bases, leaving 12 bases between them. The CDR3 loop spans 14 amino acids. The CDR3 DNA reads TGTGCCAGCAGCCGACTAGAGGGCAAAAACATTCAGTACTTC. It specifies CASSRLEGKNIQYF.

This clonotype is classed as medium-sized. This rearrangement joins TRBV4-1 to TRBJ2-2; D may correspond to TRBD1 or TRBD2 (6 bases each). Deletions cut 3 bases from V and 6 bases from J, with 14 bases between. Germline assignment: CDR1 MGHRA and CDR2 YSYEKL. The CDR3 contains 15 residues. The CDR3 DNA sequence: TGCGCCAGCAGCCAGATCCACAGGGAGGCCGGGGAGCTGTTTTTT. It translates to CASSQIHREAGELFF.

There are a few counts of this clonotype. The chain employs TRBV24-1 and TRBJ1-5; 8 nucleotides line up with TRBD1. The ends lost 7 bases at V and 6 bases at J; junction bases unmatched: 4. CDR3 length: 13 residues. The V gene's germline CDR1 is KGHDR and CDR2 SFDVKD. CDR3 sequence reads: CATRQGDLQPQHF. The CDR3 nucleotides read TGTGCCACCAGACAGGGGGACCTTCAGCCCCAGCATTTT.

A few counts support this clonotype. In DNA, the CDR3 is TGTGCCAGCAGCTTATTAGGACGGCGAGCTTTCTTT. Translating it yields CASSLLGRRAFF. This sequence joins TRBV7-2 and TRBJ1-1; D uncertain. The CDR3 spans 12 residues. The germline gives CDR1 SGHTA, CDR2 FQGNSA. The V end was cut by 2 bases, the J end by 10 bases, with 11 bases between.

In its sample, this clonotype was seen many times. The chain couples TRBV7-9 to TRBJ2-2; 8 nucleotides agree with TRBD1. Germline V lookup: CDR1 SEHNR, CDR2 FQNEAQ (reference sequence). Losses at the gene ends were 10 bases for V and 0 bases for J; bases not matched to a gene: 10. The CDR3 length is 16 residues. Here the CDR3 reads CANTVVQGANTGELFF. CDR3 coding DNA: TGTGCCAACACGGTCGTACAGGGGGCGAACACCGGGGAGCTGTTTTTT.